The text below deals with one T cell receptor beta chain. The antigen remains undetermined. A single record per CDR3 protein comes from TCRdb applying MiXCR to the reads. The sample lists under 200,000 distinct CDR3 sequences; approximately 21% were seen once. The data are from a study of T cell repertoires in cytomegalovirus infection. The wider study: Well-studied HLA-B-restricted epitopes and recently identified HLA-C-restricted epitopes of CMV were both used in the study. TCR beta signatures that were public indicated CMV infection and matching HLA type. Study results and caveats: CMV carriers with the relevant HLA were identified by cumulative public TCR beta family frequency. HLA-C-restricted CMV clonotypes gave the most frequent clonotype in two of eight donors.

The length of the CDR3 is 14 residues. Per the germline V gene, CDR1 is MGHRA and CDR2 is YSYEKL. Trimming pared 4 bases from V and 0 bases from J, leaving 7 bases between. V is TRBV4-1 and J is TRBJ1-3; D call uncertain. This receptor was obtained from a human donor in good health (CMV status not recorded). Some clones in this sample may be carry-over from other donors' samples. The sample consisted of CD8+ T cells from cultured PBMCs, taken from culture after CMV antigen stimulation. The CDR3, as DNA: TGCGCCAGCAGCCCAACGAGCTCTGGAAACACCATATATTTT. Protein: CASSPTSSGNTIYF.